This T cell receptor (beta chain) was recorded in a study of blood T cell repertoires in COVID-19. Study context: PBMCs, B-cell-depleted T cells, or T cells were the source of the cDNA or gDNA that made up the material.

Data came from immunoSEQ multiplex PCR; TCRdb stores just in-frame clones and leaves some out. The profile shows roughly 90,000 clones, about 90% of them singletons. The CDR3 sequence is 20 residues long. Germline V gene data show CDR1 as MNHEY and CDR2 as SVGEGT. After removal of 5 bases from V and 0 bases from J, the junction contained 13 bases not matched to a gene. Sequenced material: peripheral blood. V gene TRBV6-2 or TRBV6-3 combines with J gene TRBJ1-6; TRBD1 agrees at 10 bases. This TCR was sampled from a human donor with active COVID-19. The donor label of this sample is uncertain. The CDR3 nucleotides are TGTGCCAGCAGTCCCCGGGACAGGGGCCGGACGAGCTCCTATAATTCACCCCTCCACTTT. This translates into CASSPRDRGRTSSYNSPLHF.